The present TCR beta chain was sequenced within a study of T cell repertoires in cytomegalovirus infection. In the study overall: Public TCR beta signature analysis indicated the presence of both CMV infection and matching HLA type. Broader study findings: HLA-C-restricted CMV-specific TCR beta clonotypes prevailed in the ex vivo response.

MiXCR was run by TCRdb on the reads, yielding one entry per CDR3 protein. The data show about 740,000 distinct CDR3 sequences, with about 40% seen just once and 2.5% to 3.5% held by the top ten. Only a few counts were recorded for this clonotype. Its antigen is not identified. With 5 bases removed from V and 3 bases from J, the gap between germline ends came to 22 bases. The CDR3 is made up of 17 amino acids. Per the germline V gene, CDR1 is SEHNR and CDR2 is FQNEAQ (reference sequence). This TCR was sampled from a human donor in good health (CMV status not recorded). Some clones in this sample may be carry-over from other donors' samples. The chain links TRBV7-9 to TRBJ2-5; tentative D call: TRBD1 (6 bases). The sequenced sample consisted of PBMCs. The DNA of the CDR3 is TGTGCCAGCAGCGTCCCGGGACATCTCTTGGGAGAAGAGACCCAGTACTTC. This encodes CASSVPGHLLGEETQYF.